The 23 T cell receptor beta chains presented below share a single source sample, sequenced in a study of naive and memory T cell subsets. The antigens for these receptors are not known. General study points: A few larger clonotypes appeared in naive repertoires, especially CD8, possibly memory cells re-expressing CD45RA.

Two oligonucleotides, mixed equimolar, formed the beta constant-region primer covering TRBC1 and TRBC2. Ligated cDNA was amplified by four rounds of PCR with nested alpha and beta constant-region primers and SP2. In TCRdb, the UMI-ligation and nested PCR reads were re-called with MiXCR into one record per CDR3 protein. Among about 150,000 distinct CDR3 sequences listed, 22% were seen once. Sequencing input: naive CD4+ T cells from blood. These receptors all come from a human donor in good health.

This clonotype was picked up a small number of times. The rearrangement links TRBV7-9 to TRBJ2-4; 7 nucleotides match TRBD1. CDR3 length equals 17 residues. J was trimmed by 2 bases and V by 1 base; bases with no gene match: 8. Germline values: CDR1 SEHNR, CDR2 FQNEAQ (reference sequence). Written as DNA, the CDR3 is TGTGCCAGCAGCTTAGGAGGCAGGGGGAGCCCCAAAAACATTCAGTACTTC. This codes for CASSLGGRGSPKNIQYF.

The chain combines TRBV6-5 with TRBJ1-4; a weak D match, TRBD1 (6 bases). The V and J ends lost 5 bases and 7 bases respectively, with 17 bases between them. In germline, CDR1 is MNHEY, CDR2 SVGAGI. The CDR3 length is 15 residues. The CDR3 region is CASSHTQGMSEKLFF. The CDR3 bases are TGTGCCAGCAGTCACACTCAGGGGATGAGTGAAAAACTGTTTTTT.

This clonotype showed up many times. The genes are TRBV12-3 or TRBV12-4 and TRBJ2-4; 12 bases align to TRBD2. With V trimmed by 1 base and J by 11 bases, 6 bases remained unmatched. The CDR3 loop spans 15 amino acids. CDR3: CASSLGTSGMSVQYF. CDR3 nucleotide sequence: TGTGCCAGCAGTTTAGGGACTAGCGGGATGAGCGTTCAGTACTTC.

The CDR3 bases are TGCGCCAGCAGCCAATCGGGACAGTCAAACATTCAGTACTTC. Translation: CASSQSGQSNIQYF. The rearrangement links TRBV4-3 to TRBJ2-4; 7 bases agree with TRBD1. V shed 2 bases, J shed 6 bases, and the junction held 4 bases outside the gene matches. This CDR3 contains 14 residues. CDR1 and CDR2 from the germline V gene are LGHNA and YSLEER.

The chain is built from TRBV3-1 and TRBJ1-1; D is uncertain. This CDR3 region has 15 residues. The V gene lost 1 base and the J gene lost 0 bases, with 9 bases spanning the gap. In germline, CDR1 is LGHDT, CDR2 YNNKEL (reference sequence). The CDR3 loop reads CASSQAGSMNTEAFF. The CDR3 DNA is TGTGCCAGCAGCCAAGCGGGCAGTATGAACACTGAAGCTTTCTTT.

This clonotype was picked up one time. The chain employs TRBV12-3 or TRBV12-4 and TRBJ2-1, with 8 nucleotides matching TRBD2. Trimming cost V 3 bases and J 7 bases; bases outside gene matches: 5. The CDR3 is 14 amino acids. The CDR3 DNA follows: TGTGCCAGCAGTTTCAGACTAGCGAAGAATGAGCAGTTCTTC. Amino acids: CASSFRLAKNEQFF.

This clonotype occurred once. The V gene is TRBV28, the J gene TRBJ2-7; tentatively, D is TRBD1 or TRBD2 (5 bases each). Deletions cut 10 bases from V and 2 bases from J, with 18 bases between. This CDR3 region has 14 residues. From germline, CDR1 is MDHEN and CDR2 SYDVKM. The CDR3 DNA reads TGTGCCAACACCCCACCTGGGGGAACCTACGAGCAGTACTTC. This encodes CANTPPGGTYEQYF.

This clonotype has ten or more counts. The V and J genes are TRBV20-1 and TRBJ2-1, with D perhaps TRBD1 or TRBD2 (7 bases each). Germline V lookup: CDR1 DFQATT, CDR2 SNEGSKA (reference sequence). The CDR3 is 13 residues long. Trimming removed 6 bases at V and 5 bases at J, with 14 bases between. CDR3 DNA: TGCAGTGCCAGGGGGGGTTGGAACAATGAGCAGTTCTTC. Translated: CSARGGWNNEQFF.

The chain carries TRBV30 and TRBJ2-5; D gene ambiguous. Germline values: CDR1 GTSNPN, CDR2 SVGIG (reference sequence). Trimming pared 1 base from V and 5 bases from J, leaving 17 bases between. The CDR3 is 15 amino acids. The CDR3 loop is CAWSGARGNSETQYF. The CDR3, as DNA: TGTGCCTGGAGTGGGGCCCGTGGAAATTCGGAGACCCAGTACTTC.

This sequence joins TRBV27 and TRBJ1-1; D is uncertain. The length of the CDR3 is 16 residues. Germline values: CDR1 MNHEY, CDR2 SMNVEV (reference sequence). Trimming stripped 2 bases from V and 1 base from J, with 14 bases between. CDR3 residues: CASSLTRGPKNTEAFF. The CDR3 DNA reads TGTGCCAGCAGTTTAACCCGAGGACCGAAGAACACTGAAGCTTTCTTT.

The chain is built from TRBV7-8 and TRBJ1-5; possibly TRBD1 for D (6 bases). The CDR3 is 17 amino acids. Per the germline V gene, CDR1 is SGHVS and CDR2 is FQNEAQ. V lost 5 bases to trimming and J lost 4 bases, with 21 bases between them. The CDR3 loop reads CASSPSAGQFSNQPQHF. In nucleotides, the CDR3 is TGTGCCAGCAGCCCGAGCGCAGGACAGTTTTCTAATCAGCCCCAGCATTTT.

The chain is built from TRBV4-1 and TRBJ1-5; D is uncertain. V was shortened by 1 base and J by 5 bases, with 21 bases between the two germline ends. CDR3 length equals 18 residues. CDR1 and CDR2 (germline): MGHRA, YSYEKL. CDR3 nucleotides: TGCGCCAGCAGCCAAGGTTTAGCGGGCCTCATCGGGCATCAGCCCCAGCATTTT. This sequence encodes CASSQGLAGLIGHQPQHF.

This clonotype appeared many times. The CDR3 protein is CASSLEVRSYEQYF. CDR3 in DNA: TGCGCCAGCAGCTTGGAAGTCCGATCCTACGAGCAGTACTTC. The chain links TRBV5-1 to TRBJ2-7; D is uncertain. Trimming cost V 0 bases and J 1 base, with 8 bases left between them. Germline V gene data show CDR1 as SGHRS and CDR2 as YFSETQ. The CDR3 is made up of 14 amino acids.

This clonotype came up many times. The chain carries TRBV20-1 and TRBJ2-3; D uncertain. The V and J ends lost 4 bases and 1 base respectively, with 6 bases between them. The CDR3 sequence is 12 residues long. Per the germline V gene, CDR1 is DFQATT and CDR2 is SNEGSKA (reference sequence). The CDR3 is CSAISGTDTQYF. CDR3 sequence (DNA): TGCAGTGCTATTTCTGGCACAGATACGCAGTATTTT.

In this sample, this clonotype turned up a few times. This chain uses TRBV9 with TRBJ2-7, with D tentatively TRBD1 (6 bases). Between the trimmed V and J ends, which lost 2 bases and 4 bases, there was a span of 13 bases. Germline V gene data show CDR1 as SGDLS and CDR2 as YYNGEE. The CDR3 covers 14 residues. CDR3 bases: TGTGCCAGCAGCGTTAGGGGACAACCATACGAGCAGTACTTC. This encodes CASSVRGQPYEQYF.

This clonotype has only a few counts. The chain carries TRBV3-1 and TRBJ2-3; D is undetermined. Germline CDR1 reads LGHDT; CDR2 reads YNNKEL (reference sequence). There are 18 residues in the CDR3. Trimming left V 1 base short and J 0 bases short, with 17 bases between. The DNA for the CDR3 is TGTGCCAGCAGCCAAGTGGCAGGAAGATCCCTAAGCACAGATACGCAGTATTTT. Translating gives CASSQVAGRSLSTDTQYF.

This clonotype appeared a few times. The V call is TRBV6-6, the J call TRBJ2-2; D is unresolved. CDR3 size: 11 residues. The V end lost 0 bases, the J end lost 9 bases, and 2 bases lay between the germline ends. From germline, CDR1 is MNHNY and CDR2 SVGAGI (reference sequence). Here the CDR3 reads CASSYSRELFF. The CDR3 DNA is TGTGCCAGCAGTTACTCGAGGGAGCTGTTTTTT.

This clonotype was observed at least ten times. The rearrangement uses TRBV3-1 and TRBJ2-5; 10 bases line up with TRBD2. Per germline, CDR1 LGHDT and CDR2 YNNKEL (reference sequence). The V segment lost 0 bases and the J segment 6 bases; nucleotides outside the gene matches: 19. The CDR3 totals 20 residues. Here the CDR3 reads CASSQEGLAGARDARKTQYF. The CDR3 bases are TGTGCCAGCAGCCAAGAAGGGCTAGCGGGAGCGCGAGATGCCCGGAAGACCCAGTACTTC.

This clonotype was observed a handful of times. The CDR3 here is CASSPQRDQPQHF. In DNA, the CDR3 is TGTGCCAGCAGCCCACAGAGGGATCAGCCCCAGCATTTT. The genes are TRBV7-8 and TRBJ1-5; unclear D gene. V lost 5 bases, J lost 5 bases, and 10 bases lay in between. The CDR3 is made up of 13 amino acids. Germline CDR1 and CDR2: SGHVS and FQNEAQ. Looking up the rest from reference TRBV7-8 and TRBJ1-5 gives the full variable domain: GAGVSQSPRYKVAKRGQDVALRCDPISGHVSLFWYQQALGQGPEFLTYFQNEAQLDKSGLPSDRFFAERPEGSVSTLKIQRTQQEDSAVYLCASSPQRDQPQHFGDGTRLSIL.

This clonotype showed up just a few times. The gene calls are TRBV12-3 or TRBV12-4 and TRBJ2-3, with 9 bases lining up with TRBD1. The ends lost 5 bases at V and 1 base at J; junction bases unmatched: 7. The CDR3 sequence is 16 residues long. The CDR3, as DNA: TGTGCCAGCAGTAGGGGGACAGGGCTCCGCACAGATACGCAGTATTTT. As protein: CASSRGTGLRTDTQYF.

The genes are TRBV30 and TRBJ2-3; a weak D match, TRBD2 (5 bases). The CDR3 runs to 14 residues. Trimming took off 0 bases at V and 3 bases at J, with 10 bases between the two ends. Germline V gives CDR1 GTSNPN, CDR2 SVGIG (reference sequence). CDR3 sequence (DNA): TGTGCCTGGAGTGTCGGGGATGGGACAGATACGCAGTATTTT. Translation: CAWSVGDGTDTQYF.

The chain has TRBV15 and TRBJ2-7, with D possibly being TRBD1 or TRBD2 (5 bases each). The ends were cut back, 9 bases at V and 3 bases at J, with 12 bases in the middle. CDR3 length equals 12 residues. Germline V gene data show CDR1 as LNHNV and CDR2 as YYDKDF (reference sequence). CDR3 DNA sequence: TGTGCCACGAGTCCTGGGGGCTACGAGCAGTACTTC. Translation gives CATSPGGYEQYF.

This chain connects TRBV4-3 to TRBJ2-1; TRBD2 agrees at 13 bases. V trimming: 4 bases; J trimming: 4 bases; junction bases outside the gene matches: 13. The CDR3 length is 19 residues. Germline assignment: CDR1 LGHNA and CDR2 YSLEER. CDR3 in amino acids: CASSRHSGTSGNRYNEQFF. CDR3 nucleotide sequence: TGCGCCAGCAGCCGACACTCCGGGACTAGCGGGAACCGATACAATGAGCAGTTCTTC.